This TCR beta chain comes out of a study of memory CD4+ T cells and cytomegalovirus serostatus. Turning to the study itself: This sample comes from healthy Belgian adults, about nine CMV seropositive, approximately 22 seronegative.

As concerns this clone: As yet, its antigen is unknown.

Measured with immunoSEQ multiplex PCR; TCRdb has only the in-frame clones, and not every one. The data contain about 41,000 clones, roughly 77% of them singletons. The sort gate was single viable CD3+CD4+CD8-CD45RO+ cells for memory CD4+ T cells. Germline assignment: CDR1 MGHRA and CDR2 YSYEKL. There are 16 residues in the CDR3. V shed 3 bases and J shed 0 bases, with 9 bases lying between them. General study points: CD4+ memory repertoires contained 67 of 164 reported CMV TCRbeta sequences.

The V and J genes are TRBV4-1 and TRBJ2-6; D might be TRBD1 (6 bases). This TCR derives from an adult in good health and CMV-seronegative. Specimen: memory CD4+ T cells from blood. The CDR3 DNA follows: TGCGCCAGCAGCCAGTACAGGGCCTCTGGGGCCAACGTCCTGACTTTC. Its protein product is CASSQYRASGANVLTF.